This T cell receptor beta chain is from a study of response to subunit inactivated influenza vaccine. Study-wide findings and caveats: Seasonal influenza vaccination, on each occasion, was suggested by the authors to recruit few new T cells.

For this clonotype: Its matching antigen is unknown.

Germline assignment: CDR1 SNHLY and CDR2 FYNNEI. This CDR3 comprises 12 residues. V lost 2 bases and J 5 bases, leaving 7 bases between the germline ends. TCRdb reprocessed the RT-PCR reads with MiXCR, giving one entry per CDR3 protein. Of approximately 310,000 distinct CDR3 sequences in the sample, roughly 22% were seen once. The sequence was collected from a man aged 45-69 years who received an inactivated influenza vaccine. Sequencing used PBMCs from blood, obtained approximately 22 months after vaccination. This chain links TRBV2 with TRBJ2-7; D is undetermined. The CDR3 bases are TGTGCCAGCAGTGAATGGTCCAACGAGCAGTACTTC. Amino acids: CASSEWSNEQYF.